The present T cell receptor beta chain was sequenced within a study of breast tumors, draining lymph nodes, adjacent tissues. The germline V gene encodes CDR1 MGHRA and CDR2 YSYEKL. There are 17 residues in the CDR3. With 1 base clipped from V and 11 bases from J, the junction kept 16 bases outside the gene matches. TCRdb independently ran MiXCR on the multiplex PCR reads; one entry per CDR3 protein. The sample shows around 22,000 distinct CDR3 sequences, about 64% of them seen only once. The J gene is TRBJ2-3, the V gene TRBV4-1; 9 bases are a match to TRBD2. This TCR was recovered from a female donor with breast cancer. Some clones in this sample may be carry-over from other donors' samples. Source material: tumor-adjacent breast tissue. CDR3 nucleotides: TGCGCCAGCAGCCAAGGACTAGCGGTGAGCTCCTACAATGAGCAGTATTTT. This gives the protein CASSQGLAVSSYNEQYF.